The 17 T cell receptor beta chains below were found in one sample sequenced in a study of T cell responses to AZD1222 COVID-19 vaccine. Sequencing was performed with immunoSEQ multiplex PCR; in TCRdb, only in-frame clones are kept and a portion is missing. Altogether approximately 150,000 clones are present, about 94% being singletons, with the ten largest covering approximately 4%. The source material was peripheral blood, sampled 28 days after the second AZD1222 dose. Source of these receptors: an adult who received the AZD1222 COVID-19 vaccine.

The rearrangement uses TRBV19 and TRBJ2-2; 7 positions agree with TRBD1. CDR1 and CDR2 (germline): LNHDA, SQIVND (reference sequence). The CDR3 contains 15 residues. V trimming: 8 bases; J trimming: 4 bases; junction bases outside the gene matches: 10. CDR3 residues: CASGADRVSTGELFF. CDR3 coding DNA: TGTGCCAGTGGGGCCGACAGGGTGAGCACCGGGGAGCTGTTTTTT.

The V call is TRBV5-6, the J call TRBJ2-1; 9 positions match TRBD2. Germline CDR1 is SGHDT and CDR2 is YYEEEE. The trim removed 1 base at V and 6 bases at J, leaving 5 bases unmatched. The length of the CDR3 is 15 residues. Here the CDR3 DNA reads TGTGCCAGCAGCTTGTTAGCGGGGGCCGCCAATGAGCAGTTCTTC. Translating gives CASSLLAGAANEQFF.

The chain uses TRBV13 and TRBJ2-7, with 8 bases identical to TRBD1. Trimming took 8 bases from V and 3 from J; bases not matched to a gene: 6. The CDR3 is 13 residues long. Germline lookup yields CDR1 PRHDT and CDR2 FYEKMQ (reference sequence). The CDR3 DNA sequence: TGTGCCAGCCGAAGGACAGGGTTCTACGAGCAGTACTTC. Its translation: CASRRTGFYEQYF.

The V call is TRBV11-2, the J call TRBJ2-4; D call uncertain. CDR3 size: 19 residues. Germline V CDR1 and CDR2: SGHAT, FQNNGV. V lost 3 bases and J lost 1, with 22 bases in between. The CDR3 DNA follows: TGTGCCAGCAGCTTGCGATTATCGCGGCCGGGTGAGGCCAAAAACATTCAGTACTTC. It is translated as CASSLRLSRPGEAKNIQYF.

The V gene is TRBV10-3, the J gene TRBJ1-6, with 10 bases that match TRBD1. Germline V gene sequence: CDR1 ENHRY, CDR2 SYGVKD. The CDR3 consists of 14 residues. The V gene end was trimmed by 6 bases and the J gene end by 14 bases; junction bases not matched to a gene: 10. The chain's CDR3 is CAIRPSGTGVTLHF. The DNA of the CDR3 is TGTGCCATCAGGCCATCTGGGACAGGGGTAACCCTCCACTTT.

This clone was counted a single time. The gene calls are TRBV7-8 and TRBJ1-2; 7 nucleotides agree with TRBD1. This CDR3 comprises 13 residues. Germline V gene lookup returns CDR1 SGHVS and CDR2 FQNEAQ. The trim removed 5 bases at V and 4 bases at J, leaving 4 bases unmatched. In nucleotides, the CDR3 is TGTGCCAGCAGCGTCAGGGGGATCTATGGCTACACCTTC. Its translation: CASSVRGIYGYTF.

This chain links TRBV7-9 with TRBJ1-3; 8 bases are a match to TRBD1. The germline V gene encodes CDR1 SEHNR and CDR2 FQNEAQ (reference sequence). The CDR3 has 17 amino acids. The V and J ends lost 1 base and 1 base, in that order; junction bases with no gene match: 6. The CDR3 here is CASSLGTGTFSGNTIYF. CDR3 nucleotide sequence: TGTGCCAGCAGCTTAGGGACAGGGACTTTTTCTGGAAACACCATATATTTT.

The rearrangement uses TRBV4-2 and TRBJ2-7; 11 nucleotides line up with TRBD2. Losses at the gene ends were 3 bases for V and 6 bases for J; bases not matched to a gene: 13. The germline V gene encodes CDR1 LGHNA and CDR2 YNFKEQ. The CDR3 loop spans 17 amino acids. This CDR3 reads CASSQTGLAGGPGEQYF. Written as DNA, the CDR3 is TGTGCCAGCAGCCAGACCGGGCTAGCGGGAGGTCCGGGCGAGCAGTACTTC.

The CDR3 nucleotides are TGTGCCATCAGTCCCCAGCGGGAGGGGTGGGAGACCCAGTACTTC. This codes for CAISPQREGWETQYF. The rearrangement uses TRBV10-3 and TRBJ2-5; 10 bases agree with TRBD2. This CDR3 is 15 amino acids long. The V gene end was trimmed by 5 bases and the J gene end by 5 bases; junction bases not matched to a gene: 8. Germline values: CDR1 ENHRY, CDR2 SYGVKD.

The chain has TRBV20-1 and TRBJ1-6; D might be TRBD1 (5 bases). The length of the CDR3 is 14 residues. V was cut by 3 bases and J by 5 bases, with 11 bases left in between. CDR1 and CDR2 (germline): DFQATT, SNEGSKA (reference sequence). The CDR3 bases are TGCAGTGCTAGTTACGGGGCCGATAATTCACCCCTCCACTTT. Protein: CSASYGADNSPLHF.

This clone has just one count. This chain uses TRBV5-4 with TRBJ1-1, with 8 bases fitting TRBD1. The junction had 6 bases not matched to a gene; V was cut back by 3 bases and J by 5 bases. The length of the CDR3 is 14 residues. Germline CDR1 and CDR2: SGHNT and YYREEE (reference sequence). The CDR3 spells CASSSWTGRTEAFF. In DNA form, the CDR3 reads TGTGCCAGCAGCTCTTGGACAGGGCGGACTGAAGCTTTCTTT.

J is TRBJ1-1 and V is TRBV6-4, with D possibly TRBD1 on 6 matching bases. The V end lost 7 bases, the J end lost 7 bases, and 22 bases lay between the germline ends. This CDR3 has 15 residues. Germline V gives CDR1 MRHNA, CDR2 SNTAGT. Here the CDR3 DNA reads TGTGCCAGCAAAAGGTCAGACGCACAGGGTGTTGAAGCTTTCTTT. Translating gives CASKRSDAQGVEAFF.

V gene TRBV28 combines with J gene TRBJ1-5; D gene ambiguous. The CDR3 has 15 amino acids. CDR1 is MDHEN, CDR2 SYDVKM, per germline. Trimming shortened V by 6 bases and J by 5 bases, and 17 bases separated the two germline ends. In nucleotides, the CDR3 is TGTGCCAGCAGAGGAGACGCGGTACCAGATCAGCCCCAGCATTTT. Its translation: CASRGDAVPDQPQHF.

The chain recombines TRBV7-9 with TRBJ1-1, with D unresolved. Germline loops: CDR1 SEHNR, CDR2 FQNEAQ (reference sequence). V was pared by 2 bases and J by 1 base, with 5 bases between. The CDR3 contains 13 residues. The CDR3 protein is CASSLMANTEAFF. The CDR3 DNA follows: TGTGCCAGCAGCTTAATGGCGAACACTGAAGCTTTCTTT.

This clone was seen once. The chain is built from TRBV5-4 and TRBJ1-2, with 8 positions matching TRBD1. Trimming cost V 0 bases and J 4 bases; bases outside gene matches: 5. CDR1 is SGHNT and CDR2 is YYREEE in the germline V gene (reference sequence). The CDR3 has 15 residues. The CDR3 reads CASSLAGQGPYGYTF. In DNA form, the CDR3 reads TGTGCCAGCAGCTTGGCCGGACAGGGACCCTATGGCTACACCTTC.

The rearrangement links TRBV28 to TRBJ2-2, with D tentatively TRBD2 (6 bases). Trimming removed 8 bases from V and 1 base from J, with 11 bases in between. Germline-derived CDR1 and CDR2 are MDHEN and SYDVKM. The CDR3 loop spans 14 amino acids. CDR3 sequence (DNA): TGTGCCAGCGGAACAGCGGGGAACACCGGGGAGCTGTTTTTT. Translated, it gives CASGTAGNTGELFF. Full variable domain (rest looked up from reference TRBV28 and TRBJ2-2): DVKVTQSSRYLVKRTGEKVFLECVQDMDHENMFWYRQDPGLGLRLIYFSYDVKMKEKGDIPEGYSVSREKKERFSLILESASTNQTSMYLCASGTAGNTGELFFGEGSRLTVL.

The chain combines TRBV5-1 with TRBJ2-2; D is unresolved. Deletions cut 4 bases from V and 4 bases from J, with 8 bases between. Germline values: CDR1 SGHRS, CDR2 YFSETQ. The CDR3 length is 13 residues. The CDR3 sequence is CASSLTATGELFF. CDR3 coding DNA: TGCGCCAGCAGCCTGACCGCCACCGGGGAGCTGTTTTTT.